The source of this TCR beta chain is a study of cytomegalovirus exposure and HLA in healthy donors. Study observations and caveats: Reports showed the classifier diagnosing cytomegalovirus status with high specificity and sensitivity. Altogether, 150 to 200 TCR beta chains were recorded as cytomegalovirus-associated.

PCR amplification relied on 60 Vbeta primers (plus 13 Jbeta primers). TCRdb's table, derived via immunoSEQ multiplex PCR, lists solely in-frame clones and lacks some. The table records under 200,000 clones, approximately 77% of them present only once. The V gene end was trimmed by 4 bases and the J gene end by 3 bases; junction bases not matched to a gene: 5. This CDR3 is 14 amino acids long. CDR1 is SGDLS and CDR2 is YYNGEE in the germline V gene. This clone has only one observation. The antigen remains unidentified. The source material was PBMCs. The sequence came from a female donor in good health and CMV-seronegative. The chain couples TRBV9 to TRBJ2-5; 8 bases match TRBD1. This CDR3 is CASSSDRVEETQYF. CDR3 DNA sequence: TGTGCCAGCAGCTCGGACAGGGTTGAAGAGACCCAGTACTTC.